The following is a T cell receptor (beta chain) sequence with its context. The same CDR3 can be traced to other DNA sequences in this sample. In the authors' methods: Amplification with reference gene primers provided the estimates of nucleated cell counts. Profiled with immunoSEQ multiplex PCR; TCRdb holds only in-frame clones, not every one. V, J and clone size are those of that table, while D and trimming were read from the DNA. In the table there are under 200,000 clones, around 87% of which are singletons. This specimen belongs to a study of blood T cell repertoires in COVID-19. Background on the study: T cells, B-cell-depleted T cells, or PBMCs supplied cDNA or gDNA.

The CDR3 is 13 amino acids. V was pared by 1 base and J by 5 bases, with 8 bases between. Sequencing was carried out using peripheral blood. This chain joins TRBV12-3 or TRBV12-4 and TRBJ1-2; D remains ambiguous. This receptor was taken from a woman older than 75 in a cohort sampled during active or convalescent COVID-19. CDR3 residues: CASSLGTVYGYTF. The CDR3 DNA follows: TGTGCCAGCAGTTTAGGCACAGTGTATGGCTACACCTTC.